A single sample gave rise to the 27 T cell receptor beta chains below, sequenced in a study of cytomegalovirus exposure and HLA in healthy donors. Use of 60 Vbeta and 13 Jbeta primers characterized the PCR. Profiling relied on immunoSEQ multiplex PCR, and the TCRdb table lists in-frame clones only, not all of them. Its listing shows about 150,000 clones. The sample was PBMCs. These receptors all come from a woman in her fifties or sixties in good health and CMV-seronegative.

The V call is TRBV6-1, the J call TRBJ2-7, with 10 bases matching TRBD1. The germline V gene encodes CDR1 MNHNS and CDR2 SASEGT. CDR3 length: 14 residues. V shed 4 bases, J shed 2 bases, and the junction held 2 bases outside the gene matches. The CDR3 protein is CASSGGQGTYEQYF. CDR3 coding DNA: TGTGCCAGCAGTGGGGGACAGGGGACCTACGAGCAGTACTTC.

In DNA form, the CDR3 reads TGTGCCAGCAGCCCTGGTCAAGGGGGTCAGCCCCAGCATTTT. Translated, it gives CASSPGQGGQPQHF. The chain is built from TRBV13 and TRBJ1-5; D is possibly TRBD1 (6 bases). Deletions cut 5 bases from V and 6 bases from J, with 14 bases between. The CDR3 runs to 14 residues. CDR1 is PRHDT, CDR2 FYEKMQ, per germline (reference sequence).

For the CDR3, the DNA is TGTGCCAGCAGCTTAGCTCTGGAGGTTTCTTTCTTT. Translating gives CASSLALEVSFF. The chain combines TRBV7-9 with TRBJ1-1; D gene unclear. The CDR3 runs to 12 residues. CDR1 and CDR2 (germline): SEHNR, FQNEAQ (reference sequence). V was shortened by 0 bases and J by 12 bases, with 11 bases between the two germline ends. The variable domain in full, with the rest retrieved from reference TRBV7-9 and TRBJ1-1, is DTGVSQNPRHKITKRGQNVTFRCDPISEHNRLYWYRQTLGQGPEFLTYFQNEAQLEKSRLLSDRFSAERPKGSFSTLEIQRTEQGDSAMYLCASSLALEVSFFGQGTRLTVV.

The gene calls are TRBV6-5 and TRBJ1-4, with TRBD1 matching over 8 bases. This CDR3 contains 15 residues. The V segment lost 8 bases and the J segment 5 bases; nucleotides outside the gene matches: 10. Germline lookup yields CDR1 MNHEY and CDR2 SVGAGI. CDR3 loop: CASRLTGGLNEKLFF. The CDR3 region has the DNA TGTGCCAGCCGACTTACAGGGGGACTGAATGAAAAACTGTTTTTT.

This sequence joins TRBV9 and TRBJ1-1; tentative D call: TRBD1 (5 bases). V dropped 0 bases and J dropped 3 bases, with 12 bases sitting between them. The CDR3 contains 15 residues. CDR1 and CDR2 from the germline V gene are SGDLS and YYNGEE. CDR3 region: CASSVELTGYTEAFF. Here the CDR3 DNA reads TGTGCCAGCAGCGTAGAACTCACAGGTTACACTGAAGCTTTCTTT.

The gene calls are TRBV18 and TRBJ2-5; 10 bases are a match to TRBD1. V shed 3 bases and J 3 bases; nucleotides not matched to a gene: 4. CDR3 length: 15 amino acids. Germline V gene sequence: CDR1 KGHSH, CDR2 LQKENI. CDR3 protein: CASSPPGQGKETQYF. CDR3 coding DNA: TGTGCCAGCTCACCCCCGGGACAGGGGAAAGAGACCCAGTACTTC.

The V call is TRBV19, the J call TRBJ2-7; possibly TRBD2 for D (5 bases). This CDR3 has 13 amino acids. The V end lost 7 bases, the J end lost 1 base, and 11 bases lay between the germline ends. From germline, CDR1 is LNHDA and CDR2 SQIVND (reference sequence). The CDR3 coding sequence is TGTGCCAGTAATGGAGGAGTTTCCTACGAGCAGTACTTC. Translation: CASNGGVSYEQYF.

CDR3 DNA sequence: TGTGCCAGCAGCTTCACTTCACCTGAAGCTTTCTTT. It encodes CASSFTSPEAFF. The chain is built from TRBV7-2 and TRBJ1-1; D is undetermined. V was clipped by 3 bases and J by 6 bases, with 8 bases between them. Germline values: CDR1 SGHTA, CDR2 FQGNSA. The CDR3 runs to 12 residues.

J is TRBJ2-5 and V is TRBV7-3, with 7 bases that match TRBD1. V shed 2 bases and J 8 bases; nucleotides not matched to a gene: 11. CDR1 and CDR2 (germline): SGHTA, FQGTGA. The length of the CDR3 is 15 residues. CDR3 sequence: CASSLEGIGTATQYF. CDR3 sequence (DNA): TGTGCCAGCAGCTTAGAGGGGATCGGGACAGCAACCCAGTACTTC.

The V gene is TRBV9, the J gene TRBJ2-7, with D unclear. The CDR3 is 14 residues long. Trimming took 0 bases from V and 0 from J, leaving 7 bases between them. Germline-derived CDR1 and CDR2 are SGDLS and YYNGEE. The CDR3 bases are TGTGCCAGCAGCGTAGTCCCGGGCTCCTACGAGCAGTACTTC. Translation gives CASSVVPGSYEQYF.

This chain connects TRBV7-9 to TRBJ2-1, with D hard to call. Germline lookup yields CDR1 SEHNR and CDR2 FQNEAQ (reference sequence). Trimming removed 1 base from V and 6 bases from J, with 4 bases in between. The CDR3 has 12 residues. The CDR3 region is CASSLELNEQFF. Written as DNA, the CDR3 is TGTGCCAGCAGCTTAGAACTCAATGAGCAGTTCTTC.

The chain links TRBV28 to TRBJ2-3, with D maybe TRBD1 (6 bases). The CDR3 runs 14 residues. The V gene lost 3 bases and the J gene lost 5 bases, with 12 bases spanning the gap. Looked up from germline, CDR1 is MDHEN and CDR2 is SYDVKM. The DNA for the CDR3 is TGTGCCAGCAGTTTCGACAGGATAGGAGATACGCAGTATTTT. Protein: CASSFDRIGDTQYF.

CDR3 sequence reads: CASSLTGLQGYGYTF. The CDR3, as DNA: TGTGCCAGCAGTCTTACAGGGCTACAGGGGTATGGCTACACCTTC. V and J are TRBV27 and TRBJ1-2, with 7 nucleotides matching TRBD1. Losses at the gene ends were 5 bases for V and 5 bases for J; bases not matched to a gene: 11. The germline V gene has CDR1 MNHEY and CDR2 SMNVEV (reference sequence). The CDR3 has 15 residues.

The CDR3 sequence: CASSLDRENTEAFF. CDR3 in DNA: TGTGCCAGCAGCCTCGACAGGGAGAACACTGAAGCTTTCTTT. The genes are TRBV6-5 and TRBJ1-1, with 7 bases identical to TRBD1. Germline V gives CDR1 MNHEY, CDR2 SVGAGI. The CDR3 sequence is 14 residues long. The junction had 5 bases not matched to a gene; V was cut back by 6 bases and J by 1 base.

The chain has TRBV6-1 and TRBJ2-4; TRBD2 might be the D (5 bases). V lost 7 bases, J lost 1 base, and 11 bases lay in between. The CDR3 is 14 residues long. The germline V gene encodes CDR1 MNHNS and CDR2 SASEGT. In nucleotides, the CDR3 is TGTGCCAGCATGATCGGGGTCGCCAAAAACATTCAGTACTTC. Translating it yields CASMIGVAKNIQYF.

This rearrangement joins TRBV18 to TRBJ2-5, with D tentatively TRBD1 (5 bases). V lost 0 bases to trimming and J lost 3 bases, with 5 bases between them. Looked up from germline, CDR1 is KGHSH and CDR2 is LQKENI. The CDR3 length is 13 residues. In DNA form, the CDR3 reads TGTGCCAGCTCACCACCAGGGGAAGAGACCCAGTACTTC. This encodes CASSPPGEETQYF.

The chain links TRBV9 to TRBJ2-2, with 7 bases aligning to TRBD2. The CDR3 consists of 14 residues. In germline, CDR1 is SGDLS, CDR2 YYNGEE. The ends lost 6 bases at V and 1 base at J; junction bases unmatched: 3. The CDR3 loop is CASTSSGNTGELFF. The CDR3 nucleotides read TGTGCCAGCACTTCTAGCGGGAACACCGGGGAGCTGTTTTTT. Full variable domain (missing parts from reference TRBV9 and TRBJ2-2): DSGVTQTPKHLITATGQRVTLRCSPRSGDLSVYWYQQSLDQGLQFLIQYYNGEERAKGNILERFSAQQFPDLHSELNLSSLELGDSALYFCASTSSGNTGELFFGEGSRLTVL.

The J gene is TRBJ2-7, the V gene TRBV28, with 7 bases matching TRBD1. The CDR3 covers 12 residues. Germline trimming cut 5 bases from V and 6 bases from J; bases unmatched to any gene: 4. In germline, CDR1 is MDHEN, CDR2 SYDVKM. CDR3 sequence: CASSAGTVEQYF. The CDR3 region has the DNA TGTGCCAGCAGTGCCGGGACAGTCGAGCAGTACTTC.

The rearrangement joins TRBV18 to TRBJ2-1, with a tentative D call TRBD2 (6 bases). This CDR3 has 16 amino acids. Germline-derived CDR1 and CDR2 are KGHSH and LQKENI. V was cut by 1 base and J by 2 bases, with 12 bases left in between. The CDR3 sequence is CASSPRRGTAYNEQFF. The CDR3 region has the DNA TGTGCCAGCTCACCACGGAGGGGCACTGCCTACAATGAGCAGTTCTTC. Supplemented by reference TRBV18 and TRBJ2-1, the full variable domain reads NAGVMQNPRHLVRRRGQEARLRCSPMKGHSHVYWYRQLPEEGLKFMVYLQKENIIDESGMPKERFSAEFPKEGPSILRIQQVVRGDSAAYFCASSPRRGTAYNEQFFGPGTRLTVL.

The chain has TRBV28 and TRBJ1-2; D may be TRBD1 (5 bases). Germline V gives CDR1 MDHEN, CDR2 SYDVKM. The CDR3 has 14 residues. Between the trimmed V and J ends, which lost 6 bases and 5 bases, there was a span of 16 bases. The CDR3 DNA sequence: TGTGCCAGCAGCCTGGGGGGTCCGTCTTATGGCTACACCTTC. Its protein is CASSLGGPSYGYTF.

The V call is TRBV6-6, the J call TRBJ2-6; TRBD1 is a possible D gene (6 bases). The CDR3 loop spans 14 amino acids. Germline assignment: CDR1 MNHNY and CDR2 SVGAGI (reference sequence). V lost 6 bases, J lost 0 bases, and 6 bases lay in between. The CDR3 DNA reads as TGTGCCAGCAGGGACAGCTCTGGGGCCAACGTCCTGACTTTC. Residues: CASRDSSGANVLTF.

The rearrangement uses TRBV9 and TRBJ2-5; TRBD2 matches at 10 bases. The CDR3 loop spans 19 amino acids. J was trimmed by 2 bases and V by 0 bases; bases with no gene match: 13. CDR1 and CDR2 from the germline V gene are SGDLS and YYNGEE. The CDR3 here is CASSVGMGQTSGWQETQYF. CDR3 in DNA: TGTGCCAGCAGCGTAGGAATGGGCCAGACTAGCGGGTGGCAAGAGACCCAGTACTTC.

J is TRBJ2-4 and V is TRBV11-1; the D gene is possibly TRBD1 (6 bases). CDR3 size: 15 residues. Per germline, CDR1 SGHAT and CDR2 FQDESV (reference sequence). V lost 5 bases and J 0 bases, leaving 11 bases between the germline ends. CDR3 in amino acids: CASSARDIAKNIQYF. In DNA, the CDR3 is TGTGCCAGCAGCGCCAGGGACATAGCCAAAAACATTCAGTACTTC.

The chain recombines TRBV23-1 with TRBJ2-7; 7 positions agree with TRBD2. Being an ORF, TRBV23-1 has a function that is uncertain. Trimming took 3 bases from V and 4 from J; bases not matched to a gene: 18. The CDR3 sequence is 18 residues long. CDR3 protein: CASSHRSGRVTLVYEQYF. The CDR3 bases are TGCGCCAGCAGTCATCGATCTGGGAGGGTCACGCTCGTATACGAGCAGTACTTC.

V gene TRBV19 combines with J gene TRBJ2-6; a possible D gene is TRBD2 (5 bases). The CDR3 spans 15 residues. Trimming cost V 5 bases and J 4 bases, with 12 bases left between them. Germline V gene lookup returns CDR1 LNHDA and CDR2 SQIVND (reference sequence). The chain's CDR3 is CASSPGYSGANVLTF. Written as DNA, the CDR3 is TGTGCCAGTAGTCCGGGGTACTCCGGGGCCAACGTCCTGACTTTC.

The genes are TRBV9 and TRBJ2-7; 9 positions agree with TRBD1. Germline CDR1 is SGDLS and CDR2 is YYNGEE. CDR3 length: 15 residues. V was clipped by 0 bases and J by 3 bases; unmatched bases: 4. The CDR3 sequence: CASSVAGTGFYEQYF. CDR3 coding DNA: TGTGCCAGCAGCGTAGCCGGGACAGGGTTCTACGAGCAGTACTTC.

The chain uses TRBV19 and TRBJ1-3, with 10 positions matching TRBD1. This CDR3 has 14 residues. Trimming at V came to 7 bases and at J to 4 bases, leaving 4 bases not matched to a gene. Per germline, CDR1 LNHDA and CDR2 SQIVND (reference sequence). The CDR3 DNA reads as TGTGCCAGTAACGACAGGGGGCGAGGAAACACCATATATTTT. It codes for CASNDRGRGNTIYF.